Included here is one TCR beta chain sequence, with context. All gene names here are mouse names. The read terminates 4 residues ahead of where the CDR3 ends, so the germline J gene completes it. Within the sample, other DNA sequences also encode this same CDR3. This entry belongs to a study of CD8+ T cells in alopecia areata. There are 14 residues in the CDR3. V dropped 5 bases and J dropped 2; count of bases not matched to a gene: 4. Germline V gene data show CDR1 as NNHNN and CDR2 as SYGAGS (reference sequence). The authors extracted RNA and reverse transcribed it into cDNA as the sequencing template. The protocol was immunoSEQ multiplex PCR, while the TCRdb copy is restricted to in-frame clones and leaves out a portion. This repertoire holds around 300,000 clones, and none appear only once. The sorting of pooled cutaneous lymph node cells relied on CD4, CD8alpha, NKG2D, NKG2ACE and other markers.

The TCR comes from a C3H/HeJ mouse with alopecia areata. For this strain, the MHC haplotype corresponds to H2-k. The sequencing input was CD4+ T cells sorted from a lymph node. The rearrangement joins TRBV13-2 to TRBJ1-2; the match to TRBD1 covers 9 bases. The CDR3 reads CASGDRGENSDYTF. The CDR3 DNA, read in part, is TGTGCCAGCGGCGACAGGGGGGAGAACTCC.